This T cell receptor beta chain was sequenced for a study of blood T cell repertoires in COVID-19. Study information: Samples taken during acute and convalescent COVID-19 were collected in the United States, Italy and Spain. The cDNA or gDNA used as material had been derived from T cells, B-cell-depleted T cells, or PBMCs.

This clone was seen a single time. Looked up from germline, CDR1 is SGHVS and CDR2 is FNYEAQ. The CDR3 is 15 amino acids. With V trimmed by 1 base and J by 3 bases, 2 bases remained unmatched. Generated by immunoSEQ multiplex PCR, the TCRdb table keeps only in-frame clones and is missing some. This sample has 88,000 or so clones, with approximately 84% found just once. The chain has TRBV7-6 and TRBJ2-7, with TRBD1 identical over 11 bases. Sequenced sample: peripheral blood. The sequence derives from a man aged 60 to 75 with acute or convalescent COVID-19. CDR3 residues: CASSLGTGGFYEQYF. CDR3 coding DNA: TGTGCCAGCAGCTTAGGGACAGGGGGCTTCTACGAGCAGTACTTC.